The 27 T cell receptor beta chains in this list originate from one sample, sequenced in a study of T cells in Graves' hyperthyroidism and ophthalmopathy. RNA transcripts gave rise to amplified TCR beta CDR3 regions. First-round RT-PCR with HTBI primers amplified the TCR CDR3 region. TCRdb re-derived calls from the multiplex PCR reads in MiXCR, one entry per CDR3 protein. The table records 550,000 to 600,000 distinct CDR3 sequences, about a sixth of them present only once. Material for sequencing was blood. The receptors were sampled from a young woman with Graves' hyperthyroidism.

The chain employs TRBV19 and TRBJ1-1, with TRBD1 as a possible D gene (5 bases). Trimming took off 3 bases at V and 11 bases at J, with 13 bases between the two ends. The CDR3 has 12 amino acids. Germline loops: CDR1 LNHDA, CDR2 SQIVND (reference sequence). CDR3 amino acids: CASSMRQFTAFF. CDR3 nucleotide sequence: TGTGCCAGTAGTATGAGACAGTTTACGGCTTTCTTT.

The gene calls are TRBV5-1 and TRBJ2-5; no definite D call. Germline loops: CDR1 SGHRS, CDR2 YFSETQ. The CDR3 runs to 13 residues. V lost 7 bases to trimming and J lost 5 bases, with 15 bases between them. The CDR3 loop reads CASALGPEETQYF. CDR3 nucleotides: TGCGCCAGCGCCCTCGGTCCCGAGGAGACCCAGTACTTC. Based on the CDR3 plus reference TRBV5-1 and TRBJ2-5, the full variable domain is KAGVTQTPRYLIKTRGQQVTLSCSPISGHRSVSWYQQTPGQGLQFLFEYFSETQRNKGNFPGRFSGRQFSNSRSEMNVSTLELGDSALYLCASALGPEETQYFGPGTRLLVL.

This clonotype was seen ten or more times. This chain uses TRBV7-2 with TRBJ2-3, with 12 nucleotides matching TRBD2. The CDR3 runs 15 residues. J gave up 4 bases and V 4 bases, and 3 bases lay outside the gene matches. The V gene's germline CDR1 is SGHTA and CDR2 FQGNSA. CDR3 DNA: TGTGCCAGCAGCTCAGCTAGCGGGGGGGCAGATACGCAGTATTTT. This encodes CASSSASGGADTQYF.

The chain carries TRBV11-2 and TRBJ2-2; D unclear. V lost 5 bases to trimming and J lost 4 bases, with 14 bases between them. From germline, CDR1 is SGHAT and CDR2 FQNNGV. CDR3 size: 15 residues. The chain's CDR3 is CASSRYPGGTGELFF. DNA of the CDR3: TGTGCCAGCAGCCGGTACCCAGGCGGCACCGGGGAGCTGTTTTTT.

The V gene is TRBV5-5, the J gene TRBJ2-6; D is unclear. The CDR3 has 18 residues. The V end lost 3 bases, the J end lost 4 bases, and 20 bases lay between the germline ends. Looked up from germline, CDR1 is SGHKS and CDR2 is YYEKEE (reference sequence). The CDR3 protein is CASSSQRSGRAGANVLTF. The CDR3 DNA reads TGTGCCAGCAGCTCTCAGAGGTCCGGACGGGCCGGGGCCAACGTCCTGACTTTC.

This clonotype turned up a few times. The rearrangement links TRBV5-1 to TRBJ2-1; TRBD1 or TRBD2 may be the D gene (5 bases each). With 3 bases removed from V and 3 bases from J, the gap between germline ends came to 25 bases. In germline, CDR1 is SGHRS, CDR2 YFSETQ. The CDR3 runs to 19 residues. CDR3: CASSSAGTRDGSYYNEQFF. The CDR3 DNA reads TGCGCCAGCAGCTCCGCCGGGACGAGAGATGGGTCGTACTACAATGAGCAGTTCTTC.

As regards this clonotype: This may stem from a read error, because a much larger clone lies one nucleotide away. This chain connects TRBV30 to TRBJ1-2, with no clear D. V was pared by 4 bases and J by 3 bases, with 6 bases between. This CDR3 comprises 11 residues. Germline CDR1 is GTSNPN and CDR2 is SVGIG (reference sequence). The CDR3 bases are TGTGCCTGGATGAGATACTATGGCTACACCTTC. This translates into CAWMRYYGYTF.

This clonotype was detected only a few times. This chain uses TRBV29-1 with TRBJ2-2, with 11 bases identical to TRBD2. Germline CDR1 SQVTM, CDR2 ANQGSEA. V shed 6 bases and J 7 bases; nucleotides not matched to a gene: 4. The CDR3 runs 13 residues. CDR3 residues: CSVGLAGHGELFF. The CDR3 region has the DNA TGCAGCGTCGGACTAGCGGGCCACGGGGAGCTGTTTTTT.

This clonotype was counted only a few times. It may be a read error: a sequence one base away is much more abundant. The chain joins TRBV5-1 to TRBJ2-1; perhaps TRBD2 as D (6 bases). Germline CDR1 reads SGHRS; CDR2 reads YFSETQ. CDR3 length: 14 residues. The CDR3, as DNA: TGCGCCAGCAGCTTGGATGGGAGGCTCAATGGGCAGTTCTTC. This sequence encodes CASSLDGRLNGQFF.

This clonotype turned up a few times. This chain connects TRBV7-9 to TRBJ1-5; tentatively, D is TRBD1 (6 bases). CDR3 length equals 17 residues. The V end lost 1 base, the J end lost 2 bases, and 15 bases lay between the germline ends. Germline V CDR1 and CDR2: SEHNR, FQNEAQ (reference sequence). CDR3: CASSLVGGNGGNQPQHF. In nucleotides, the CDR3 is TGTGCCAGCAGCTTAGTAGGGGGGAACGGCGGCAATCAGCCCCAGCATTTT.

The chain is built from TRBV6-1 and TRBJ1-1, with D uncertain. The CDR3 sequence is 15 residues long. V was clipped by 5 bases and J by 4 bases, with 17 bases between them. Germline lookup yields CDR1 MNHNS and CDR2 SASEGT. For the CDR3, the DNA is TGTGCCAGCAGTCCCCCTGAGGACCTGATCACTGAAGCTTTCTTT. Amino acid sequence: CASSPPEDLITEAFF.

In regard to this clonotype: This clone may be a read error of a much larger clone one base away. V gene TRBV28 combines with J gene TRBJ2-7, with 15 bases identical to TRBD2. The length of the CDR3 is 19 residues. Germline CDR1 is MDHEN and CDR2 is SYDVKM. J gave up 2 bases and V 5 bases, and 13 bases lay outside the gene matches. As DNA, the CDR3 is TGTGCCAGCAGTCTTGGGAAAACGGGACTAGCGGGAGGTACCTACGAGCAGTACTTC. Amino acids: CASSLGKTGLAGGTYEQYF.

In this sample, this clonotype turned up many times. The V gene is TRBV6-1, the J gene TRBJ2-7; D may be TRBD1 or TRBD2 (5 bases each). CDR1 is MNHNS, CDR2 SASEGT, per germline. Trimming pared 7 bases from V and 4 bases from J, leaving 11 bases between. The CDR3 has 12 amino acids. In DNA, the CDR3 is TGTGCCAGCACAGGAGAGGGGTACGAGCAGTACTTC. Protein sequence: CASTGEGYEQYF.

This clonotype was counted at least ten times. The rearrangement links TRBV4-1 to TRBJ2-1; TRBD2 aligns across 12 bases. Germline V gene lookup returns CDR1 MGHRA and CDR2 YSYEKL. CDR3 length: 16 residues. V lost 4 bases, J lost 5 bases, and 6 bases stayed unmatched. The CDR3 DNA is TGCGCCAGCAGCCGTACGCGACTAGCGGGAGACAATGAGCAGTTCTTC. Protein product: CASSRTRLAGDNEQFF.

This clonotype came up many times. This chain joins TRBV12-3 or TRBV12-4 and TRBJ2-7; 8 nucleotides agree with TRBD1. J gave up 6 bases and V 3 bases, and 7 bases lay outside the gene matches. This CDR3 has 14 amino acids. CDR3: CASSFGQGFAEQYF. In DNA form, the CDR3 reads TGTGCCAGCAGTTTTGGACAGGGATTTGCCGAGCAGTACTTC.

This clonotype has ten or more counts. The chain employs TRBV6-5 and TRBJ2-7; TRBD2 aligns across 9 bases. CDR3 length: 15 residues. CDR1 is MNHEY, CDR2 SVGAGI, per germline. V was clipped by 0 bases and J by 6 bases; unmatched bases: 6. The DNA of the CDR3 is TGTGCCAGCAGTTACTCCGGGCGGGAGGGCCGCGAGCAGTACTTC. Its translation is CASSYSGREGREQYF.

V is TRBV5-1 and J is TRBJ2-1, with D uncertain. The CDR3 has 15 amino acids. Germline CDR1 and CDR2: SGHRS and YFSETQ. V shed 5 bases and J shed 0 bases, with 12 bases lying between them. CDR3 amino acids: CASSPDPGSYNEQFF. CDR3 DNA: TGCGCCAGCAGTCCCGACCCCGGCTCCTACAATGAGCAGTTCTTC.

With regard to this clonotype: A read error may produce the germline difference seen at one junction end. V is TRBV6-1 and J is TRBJ2-1; 12 bases are a match to TRBD2. From germline, CDR1 is MNHNS and CDR2 SASEGT. The CDR3 totals 16 residues. As DNA, the CDR3 is TGTGCCAGCAGTGGACTAGCGGGAGACCCCCACAATGAGCAGCTCTTC. It specifies CASSGLAGDPHNEQLF.

The J gene is TRBJ2-3, the V gene TRBV19; 10 nucleotides agree with TRBD2. The length of the CDR3 is 17 residues. Germline V gene data show CDR1 as LNHDA and CDR2 as SQIVND (reference sequence). Germline trimming cut 3 bases from V and 3 bases from J; bases unmatched to any gene: 9. The CDR3 DNA is TGTGCCAGTAGTATCCTAACTCTAGCGGGGGTAACAGATACGCAGTATTTT. Protein sequence: CASSILTLAGVTDTQYF.

The chain uses TRBV6-2 or TRBV6-3 and TRBJ2-1; 9 bases agree with TRBD2. Losses at the gene ends were 5 bases for V and 2 bases for J; bases not matched to a gene: 10. Germline loops: CDR1 MNHEY, CDR2 SVGEGT. The CDR3 contains 17 residues. CDR3 sequence (DNA): TGTGCCAGCAGTGCTCAAGGGGGCGGGAGGGCCTACAATGAGCAGTTCTTC. This gives the protein CASSAQGGGRAYNEQFF.

The rearrangement uses TRBV10-1 and TRBJ2-5; 9 bases are a match to TRBD2. Per germline, CDR1 WNHNN and CDR2 SYGVQD (reference sequence). The CDR3 runs 15 residues. The V segment lost 4 bases and the J segment 0 bases; nucleotides outside the gene matches: 3. In DNA form, the CDR3 reads TGCGCCAGCAGTGGGGCTAGCGGGGACCAAGAGACCCAGTACTTC. Translation: CASSGASGDQETQYF.

This clonotype has ten or more counts. The chain recombines TRBV6-1 with TRBJ2-3; 7 positions agree with TRBD1. CDR3 length: 18 residues. Germline lookup yields CDR1 MNHNS and CDR2 SASEGT. Trimming took 2 bases from V and 3 from J; bases not matched to a gene: 14. CDR3 region: CASSEMGDRAGGTDTQYF. In nucleotides, the CDR3 is TGTGCCAGCAGTGAAATGGGAGACAGGGCTGGGGGAACAGATACGCAGTATTTT.

The V call is TRBV6-5, the J call TRBJ2-2, with D maybe TRBD2 (5 bases). Germline loops: CDR1 MNHEY, CDR2 SVGAGI. V was pared by 2 bases and J by 8 bases, with 15 bases between. This CDR3 has 15 amino acids. This CDR3 reads CASSYRTEVLGELFF. The CDR3, as DNA: TGTGCCAGCAGTTACCGGACGGAGGTTTTGGGGGAGCTGTTTTTT.

This clonotype was recorded a few times. The chain employs TRBV5-5 and TRBJ2-1, with D tentatively TRBD1 or TRBD2 (5 bases each). Germline assignment: CDR1 SGHKS and CDR2 YYEKEE (reference sequence). This CDR3 comprises 12 residues. V was pared by 2 bases and J by 9 bases, with 9 bases between. CDR3 residues: CASSLPRGEQFF. Written as DNA, the CDR3 is TGTGCCAGCAGCTTACCGAGGGGTGAGCAGTTCTTC. The entire variable domain, with the rest obtained from reference TRBV5-5 and TRBJ2-1, is as follows: DAGVTQSPTHLIKTRGQQVTLRCSPISGHKSVSWYQQVLGQGPQFIFQYYEKEERGRGNFPDRFSARQFPNYSSELNVNALLLGDSALYLCASSLPRGEQFFGPGTRLTVL.

This clonotype came up many times. V is TRBV12-3 or TRBV12-4 and J is TRBJ1-1; D is unresolved. The CDR3 has 9 amino acids. Trimming removed 7 bases at V and 10 bases at J, with 7 bases between. The CDR3 DNA reads as TGTGCCAGCACCGTAAGAGCTTTCTTT. It encodes CASTVRAFF.

The V call is TRBV9, the J call TRBJ1-2; TRBD1 might be the D (5 bases). V lost 5 bases, J lost 5 bases, and 19 bases lay in between. The CDR3 has 15 residues. Per the germline V gene, CDR1 is SGDLS and CDR2 is YYNGEE. For the CDR3, the DNA is TGTGCCAGCAGTGTGAGTGGGGGATGGGGGTATGGCTACACCTTC. This sequence encodes CASSVSGGWGYGYTF.

The chain employs TRBV18 and TRBJ1-1; TRBD1 aligns across 8 bases. The V gene's germline CDR1 is KGHSH and CDR2 LQKENI. The V gene end was trimmed by 3 bases and the J gene end by 13 bases; junction bases not matched to a gene: 10. This CDR3 has 13 amino acids. This CDR3 is CASSPVPGQVVFF. CDR3 DNA sequence: TGTGCCAGCTCACCGGTACCGGGACAGGTAGTTTTCTTT.